These 2 T cell receptor beta chains share one sample of origin, sequenced in a study of technical replicates of blood from several donors. The protocol was immunoSEQ multiplex PCR, while the TCRdb copy is restricted to in-frame clones and leaves out a portion. The profile shows 6,500 to 7,500 clones, about 95% of them singletons. The sequencing input was PBMCs. The receptors come from a human donor in good health.

This chain links TRBV6-5 with TRBJ1-5, with D perhaps TRBD1 (6 bases). CDR3 length: 14 residues. CDR1 is MNHEY, CDR2 SVGAGI, per germline. V lost 2 bases to trimming and J lost 3 bases, with 8 bases between them. CDR3 sequence: CASSYTGHNQPQHF. In DNA, the CDR3 is TGTGCCAGCAGTTACACAGGGCACAATCAGCCCCAGCATTTT.

The CDR3: CASSPVWLAGGRVADTQYF. CDR3 DNA: TGTGCCAGCAGCCCGGTTTGGCTAGCGGGAGGGCGGGTGGCAGATACGCAGTATTTT. The chain employs TRBV7-2 and TRBJ2-3, with 12 nucleotides matching TRBD2. V lost 5 bases, J lost 4 bases, and 16 bases stayed unmatched. The CDR3 length is 19 residues. Germline CDR1 and CDR2: SGHTA and FQGNSA.